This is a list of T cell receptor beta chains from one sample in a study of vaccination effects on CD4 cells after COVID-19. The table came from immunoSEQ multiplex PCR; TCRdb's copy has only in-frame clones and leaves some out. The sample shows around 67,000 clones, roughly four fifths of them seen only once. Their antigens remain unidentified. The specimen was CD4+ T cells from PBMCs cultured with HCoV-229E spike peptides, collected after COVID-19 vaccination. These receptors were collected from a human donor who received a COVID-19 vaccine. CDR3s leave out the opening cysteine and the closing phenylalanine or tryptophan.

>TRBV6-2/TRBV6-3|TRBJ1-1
ASSYGPLYGMNTEAF
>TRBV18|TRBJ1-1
ASSPQGANTEAF
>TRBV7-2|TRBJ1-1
ASSLFGEGTEAF
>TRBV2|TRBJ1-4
ASRGRGGGYATNEKLF
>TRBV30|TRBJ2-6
AWSPQGEGFSGANVLT
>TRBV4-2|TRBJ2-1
ASSQAGLAGGPLF
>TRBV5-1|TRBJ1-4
ASSGNPGAATNEKLF
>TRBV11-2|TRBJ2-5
ASSARGQETQY
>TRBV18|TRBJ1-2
ASSPPGQYYGYT
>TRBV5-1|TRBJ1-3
ASSPGQPGNTIY
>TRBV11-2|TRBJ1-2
ASSPDRGGYGYT
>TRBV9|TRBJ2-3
ASRNPGLRDGGDTQY
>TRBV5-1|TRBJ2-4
ASSLGTGWSSAKNIQY
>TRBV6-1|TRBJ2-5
ASSDGLAGGRAQY
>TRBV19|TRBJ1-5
ASTWQGSNQPQH
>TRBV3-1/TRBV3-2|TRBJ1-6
ASMGGSYNSPLH
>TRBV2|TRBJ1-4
ANNRDRNEKLF
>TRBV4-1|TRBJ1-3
ASSQVLTGEVRNTIY
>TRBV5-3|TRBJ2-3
ARSNGTDTQY
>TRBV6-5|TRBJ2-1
ASSYSFLAGLAEQF
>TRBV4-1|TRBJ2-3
ASSSRTSGGATDTQY
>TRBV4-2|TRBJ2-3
ASSQEELADGTQY
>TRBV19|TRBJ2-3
ASSMGQGGADTQY
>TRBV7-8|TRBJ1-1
ASSLITLTEAF
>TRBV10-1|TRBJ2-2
ASSGPGKGTGELF
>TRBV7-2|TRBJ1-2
ASSPRGKTGLGYT
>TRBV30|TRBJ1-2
AWTTGNYGYT
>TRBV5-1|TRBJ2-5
ASSLRLAEQETQY
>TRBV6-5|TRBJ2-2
ASTPGGADDGELF
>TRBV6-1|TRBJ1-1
ASSDPRGKTEAF
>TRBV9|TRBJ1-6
ASSVSGSGNSPLH
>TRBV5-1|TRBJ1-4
ASSFGDRDEKLF
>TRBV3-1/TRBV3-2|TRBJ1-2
ASSHGGSDGYT
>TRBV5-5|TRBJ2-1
ASSLEGDSYNEQF
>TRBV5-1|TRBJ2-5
ASSLVPGGVGQETQY
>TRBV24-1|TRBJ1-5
ATSDEGGVWNQPQH
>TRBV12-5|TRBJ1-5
ASGLGQGSNQPQH
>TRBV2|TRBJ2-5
ASSVWEGETQY
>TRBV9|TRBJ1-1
ASSVDGVVTEAF
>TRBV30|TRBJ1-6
AWSEGQGASPLH
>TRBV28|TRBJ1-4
ASSPQGTNEKLF